This is a list of T cell receptor beta chains from one sample in a study of beta chain features in type 1 diabetes. Method: immunoSEQ multiplex PCR; TCRdb's copy keeps in-frame clones and lacks some. The table records about 16,000 clones, roughly 56% of them present only once. Sequenced material: stem cell memory CD4+ T cells from blood. These receptors were obtained from a woman aged 18-30 years in good health. Both conserved end residues are part of each CDR3. Fields, in order: CDR3 protein, CDR3 DNA, clone size, D gene, J gene, V gene. A D gene is named only where the DNA matches it firmly. Size tells how often a clone was seen (once, few, many) or the class of an expanded clone, and some rows leave it out.

CASRGQGGNQPQHF	TGTGCCAGCAGGGGGCAGGGTGGCAATCAGCCCCAGCATTTT	NA	NA	TRBJ1-5	TRBV27
CASSEEGHGLRGQYF	TGTGCCAGCAGTGAAGAGGGACATGGTTTACGAGGGCAGTACTTC	NA	NA	TRBJ2-7	TRBV6-1
CASSLSGGLDEQFF	TGTGCCAGCAGTTTATCGGGGGGGCTCGATGAGCAGTTCTTC	NA	NA	TRBJ2-1	TRBV27
CAWTRGQGVSNTEAFF	TGTGCCTGGACCCGAGGACAGGGAGTCTCGAACACTGAAGCTTTCTTT	few	TRBD1	TRBJ1-1	TRBV30
CASSAAGGNYEQYF	TGTGCCAGCTCGGCAGCGGGAGGGAACTACGAGCAGTACTTC	NA	TRBD2	TRBJ2-7	TRBV18
CASSLKMEGPSNSGANVLTF	TGTGCCAGCAGCCTAAAGATGGAGGGGCCCTCCAACTCTGGGGCCAACGTCCTGACTTTC	NA	NA	TRBJ2-6	TRBV7-6
CASGREETQYF	TGTGCCAGCGGGCGTGAAGAGACCCAGTACTTC	NA	NA	TRBJ2-5	TRBV6-5
CASSPGQGSGYTF	TGTGCCAGCAGCCCCGGACAGGGGTCTGGCTACACCTTC	NA	TRBD1	TRBJ1-2	TRBV6-1
CASAPNGAYEQYF	TGTGCCAGCGCCCCAAATGGAGCCTACGAGCAGTACTTC	NA	NA	TRBJ2-7	TRBV2
CASSLEVLGAAKNIQYF	TGTGCCAGCAGCTTAGAAGTGTTGGGGGCAGCCAAAAACATTCAGTACTTC	NA	NA	TRBJ2-4	TRBV7-9
CASSFGGTNTEAFF	TGTGCCAGCAGCTTCGGGGGAACTAACACTGAAGCTTTCTTT	NA	NA	TRBJ1-1	TRBV7-9
CASSQEVASPSYEQYF	TGCGCCAGCAGCCAAGAGGTGGCTAGCCCTTCCTACGAGCAGTACTTC	NA	NA	TRBJ2-7	TRBV4-1
CASSVEGAGEQYF	TGTGCCAGCAGTGTCGAGGGGGCGGGCGAGCAGTACTTC	NA	TRBD1	TRBJ2-7	TRBV6-1
CASGQGNTGELFF	TGTGCCTCCGGCCAGGGTAACACCGGGGAGCTGTTTTTT	few	NA	TRBJ2-2	TRBV19
CASSLAHGSASYEQYF	TGTGCCAGCAGCTTAGCGCACGGGAGCGCCTCCTACGAGCAGTACTTC	NA	NA	TRBJ2-7	TRBV7-6
CASSQPGSGDNEQFF	TGTGCCAGCAGCCAGCCGGGCAGCGGCGACAATGAGCAGTTCTTC	NA	NA	TRBJ2-1	TRBV4-2
CASSVQGAADTEAFF	TGTGCCAGCAGTGTCCAGGGGGCGGCTGACACTGAAGCTTTCTTT	NA	TRBD1	TRBJ1-1	TRBV2
CASRQGAATNEKLFF	TGTGCCTCCAGACAGGGGGCTGCCACTAATGAAAAACTGTTTTTT	few	TRBD1	TRBJ1-4	TRBV30
CASLGLARNEQFF	TGTGCCAGCCTAGGACTAGCGCGGAATGAGCAGTTCTTC	NA	TRBD2	TRBJ2-1	TRBV2
CAWSFDGGDSPLHF	TGTGCCTGGAGTTTCGATGGCGGGGATTCACCCCTCCACTTT	few	NA	TRBJ1-6	TRBV30
CASSRGQGRGETQYF	TGTGCCAGCAGCAGGGGACAGGGGCGAGGGGAGACCCAGTACTTC	NA	TRBD1	TRBJ2-5	TRBV4-2
CASSPNTYEQYF	TGTGCCAGCAGCCCGAACACCTACGAGCAGTACTTC	NA	NA	TRBJ2-7	TRBV5-4
CASSSDGAYEQYF	TGTGCCAGCAGCTCTGACGGAGCCTACGAGCAGTACTTC	NA	NA	TRBJ2-7	TRBV2
CASSLGQIEDTGELFF	TGTGCCAGCAGCCTGGGACAGATCGAGGACACCGGGGAGCTGTTTTTT	NA	TRBD1	TRBJ2-2	TRBV7-9
CASSLRRGSTEAFF	TGTGCCAGCAGTTTGAGGCGAGGCAGCACTGAAGCTTTCTTT	NA	NA	TRBJ1-1	TRBV6-5
CASSHQRGGGRLAEAFF	TGCGCCAGCAGCCATCAAAGGGGTGGGGGCAGGTTAGCTGAAGCTTTCTTT	NA	NA	TRBJ1-1	TRBV4-1
CASSVGTDFSYEQYF	TGTGCCAGCAGCGTTGGGACAGACTTTTCCTACGAGCAGTACTTC	NA	TRBD1	TRBJ2-7	TRBV9
CASGQAYTGELFF	TGTGCCAGCGGACAGGCCTACACCGGGGAGCTGTTTTTT	few	TRBD1	TRBJ2-2	TRBV19
CASSEDSGGAGGTQYF	TGTGCCAGCAGTGAAGACAGCGGGGGCGCTGGAGGTACGCAGTATTTT	NA	TRBD2	TRBJ2-3	TRBV2
CASSNRDNTEAFF	TGTGCCAGCAGCAACAGGGATAACACTGAAGCTTTCTTT	few	NA	TRBJ1-1	TRBV7-3
CASSQVQKNEQFF	TGTGCCAGCAGCCAAGTACAGAAGAATGAGCAGTTCTTC	NA	NA	TRBJ2-1	TRBV9
CASSFNRREQYF	TGTGCCAGCAGCTTTAATCGGCGGGAGCAGTACTTC	few	NA	TRBJ2-7	TRBV11-2
CAWTGGGNIQYF	TGTGCCTGGACGGGGGGCGGAAACATTCAGTACTTC	few	NA	TRBJ2-4	TRBV30
CAISPESQETQYF	TGTGCCATCAGTCCGGAGAGTCAAGAGACCCAGTACTTC	few	NA	TRBJ2-5	TRBV10-3
CASSRGSYEQYF	TGTGCCAGCAGCCGGGGCTCGTACGAGCAGTACTTC	NA	NA	TRBJ2-7	TRBV4-2
CASSSAGTGEYEQFF	TGTGCCAGCAGCTCTGCCGGGACAGGGGAATATGAGCAGTTCTTC	NA	TRBD1	TRBJ2-1	TRBV5-6
CASSSSGGALETQYF	TGCGCCAGCAGCTCTAGCGGGGGGGCTCTGGAGACCCAGTACTTC	NA	TRBD2	TRBJ2-5	TRBV5-1
CATSLLGGNQPQHF	TGTGCCACCAGCCTACTGGGGGGGAATCAGCCCCAGCATTTT	few	NA	TRBJ1-5	TRBV15
CASTPGTSGRYEQYF	TGTGCCAGCACCCCCGGGACTAGCGGACGTTACGAGCAGTACTTC	once	TRBD2	TRBJ2-7	TRBV6-6
CASSFGRGDTQYF	TGTGCCAGCAGTTTCGGCAGGGGTGATACGCAGTATTTT	NA	NA	TRBJ2-3	TRBV27
CASSIDRLFGGALADNEQFF	TGTGCCAGTAGTATAGATCGGTTGTTCGGGGGGGCCTTAGCCGACAATGAGCAGTTCTTC	NA	TRBD2	TRBJ2-1	TRBV19
CASSPGARTGELFF	TGTGCCAGCAGCCCAGGGGCCCGAACCGGGGAGCTGTTTTTT	NA	NA	TRBJ2-2	TRBV7-2